The 23 T cell receptor beta chains reported below all come from one sample, sequenced in a study of shared clonotypes between healthy human individuals. Sequencing used immunoSEQ multiplex PCR; TCRdb keeps in-frame clones, though not all of them. The table has around 720,000 clones, 73% seen once. The specimen sequenced was memory CD4+ T cells sorted from blood. Subset in this sample: CD45RA-negative fraction. All receptors come from a woman in her twenties or thirties in good health.

Many counts were recorded for this clone. This sequence joins TRBV5-1 and TRBJ2-7, with D unclear. In germline, CDR1 is SGHRS, CDR2 YFSETQ. The CDR3 has 14 residues. Trimming left V 4 bases short and J 2 bases short, with 13 bases between. CDR3 in DNA: TGCGCCAGCAGCCGTTCTGAGGTAACCTACGAGCAGTACTTC. Translation: CASSRSEVTYEQYF.

V gene TRBV6-5 combines with J gene TRBJ1-2; D may be TRBD1 (6 bases). Germline V gives CDR1 MNHEY, CDR2 SVGAGI. V shed 6 bases and J shed 4 bases, with 15 bases lying between them. The length of the CDR3 is 14 residues. The CDR3 here is CASRASLQGYGYTF. In DNA, the CDR3 is TGTGCCAGCAGAGCCTCATTACAGGGCTATGGCTACACCTTC.

This chain connects TRBV11-2 to TRBJ2-3; D not resolved. The germline V gene encodes CDR1 SGHAT and CDR2 FQNNGV. The CDR3 spans 16 residues. V was shortened by 5 bases and J by 4 bases, with 19 bases between the two germline ends. The chain's CDR3 is CASSLEGSKPADTQYF. As DNA, the CDR3 is TGTGCCAGCAGCCTCGAAGGCTCAAAGCCGGCAGATACGCAGTATTTT. The full variable domain, completed using reference TRBV11-2 and TRBJ2-3, is EAGVAQSPRYKIIEKRQSVAFWCNPISGHATLYWYQQILGQGPKLLIQFQNNGVVDDSQLPKDRFSAERLKGVDSTLKIQPAKLEDSAVYLCASSLEGSKPADTQYFGPGTRLTVL.

The V gene is TRBV4-2, the J gene TRBJ1-5; D gene unclear. This CDR3 is built from 13 residues. The V and J ends lost 1 base and 7 bases respectively, with 8 bases between them. Per the germline V gene, CDR1 is LGHNA and CDR2 is YNFKEQ. The CDR3 is CASSQGEEQPQHF. The CDR3 nucleotides read TGTGCCAGCAGCCAAGGCGAAGAGCAGCCCCAGCATTTT.

This chain connects TRBV5-1 to TRBJ2-7; D is ambiguous. The CDR3 is made up of 13 amino acids. The germline V gene encodes CDR1 SGHRS and CDR2 YFSETQ. Trimming removed 0 bases from V and 1 base from J, with 5 bases in between. The CDR3 region has the DNA TGCGCCAGCAGCTTGGAGGGTTCCTACGAGCAGTACTTC. Translated, it gives CASSLEGSYEQYF.

The chain recombines TRBV19 with TRBJ2-6, with 7 bases fitting TRBD1. CDR3 size: 15 residues. Trimming at V came to 5 bases and at J to 2 bases, leaving 3 bases not matched to a gene. Germline V gene lookup returns CDR1 LNHDA and CDR2 SQIVND (reference sequence). The CDR3, as DNA: TGTGCCAGTAGTCTAGGGACAGCTGGGGCCAACGTCCTGACTTTC. It yields the protein CASSLGTAGANVLTF.

This rearrangement joins TRBV30 to TRBJ2-3; TRBD2 aligns across 9 bases. CDR1 and CDR2 from the germline V gene are GTSNPN and SVGIG (reference sequence). There are 17 residues in the CDR3. The ends lost 0 bases at V and 0 bases at J; junction bases unmatched: 7. The CDR3 bases are TGTGCCTGGAGTGTACCTGGACTAGCGTCTAGCACAGATACGCAGTATTTT. The encoded protein is CAWSVPGLASSTDTQYF. Looking up the rest from reference TRBV30 and TRBJ2-3 gives the full variable domain: SQTIHQWPATLVQPVGSPLSLECTVEGTSNPNLYWYRQAAGRGLQLLFYSVGIGQISSEVPQNLSASRPQDRQFILSSKKLLLSDSGFYLCAWSVPGLASSTDTQYFGPGTRLTVL.

The J gene is TRBJ2-1, the V gene TRBV5-4; a possible D gene is TRBD2 (5 bases). V was cut by 0 bases and J by 10 bases, with 11 bases left in between. Germline V CDR1 and CDR2: SGHNT, YYREEE (reference sequence). CDR3 length: 13 residues. The CDR3 sequence: CASSLDMGREQFF. The CDR3 nucleotides are TGTGCCAGCAGCTTGGATATGGGGAGAGAGCAGTTCTTC.

Details on this clone: The sample contains more than one DNA sequence encoding this CDR3. The J gene is TRBJ2-5, the V gene TRBV15, with D tentatively TRBD2 (6 bases). The CDR3 totals 15 residues. From germline, CDR1 is LNHNV and CDR2 YYDKDF (reference sequence). The V end lost 0 bases, the J end lost 4 bases, and 12 bases lay between the germline ends. The CDR3 region is CATSRDTGEGETQYF. The CDR3 nucleotides read TGTGCCACCAGCAGAGATACGGGAGAAGGAGAGACCCAGTACTTC.

The rearrangement links TRBV28 to TRBJ2-7; D is perhaps TRBD2 (6 bases). Trimming removed 6 bases at V and 1 base at J, with 16 bases between. The CDR3 has 15 amino acids. Per germline, CDR1 MDHEN and CDR2 SYDVKM. CDR3 region: CASRPSRAGSYEQYF. CDR3 DNA sequence: TGTGCCAGCAGACCGTCGCGGGCGGGGTCCTACGAGCAGTACTTC.

This chain links TRBV6-1 with TRBJ1-2, with a possible D match to TRBD1 (5 bases). This CDR3 comprises 15 residues. Deletions cut 6 bases from V and 7 bases from J, with 21 bases between. CDR1 and CDR2 (germline): MNHNS, SASEGT. The CDR3 DNA reads TGTGCCAGCAGGACTCTCAGTGGGGGAAGAAGTGGCTACACCTTC. Protein: CASRTLSGGRSGYTF.

There are a few counts of this clone. Other DNA sequences within the sample encode an identical CDR3. This CDR3 is CASSLELREQYF. The CDR3 DNA is TGTGCCAGCAGCTTAGAGTTACGCGAGCAGTACTTC. The V and J genes are TRBV11-2 and TRBJ2-7; unclear D gene. Trimming stripped 0 bases from V and 6 bases from J, with 6 bases between. Germline V gene data show CDR1 as SGHAT and CDR2 as FQNNGV. This CDR3 is built from 12 residues.

The rearrangement joins TRBV12-5 to TRBJ1-2, with D perhaps matching TRBD1 (6 bases). Looked up from germline, CDR1 is LGHNT and CDR2 is FRNRAP. This CDR3 contains 13 residues. V shed 9 bases and J shed 4 bases, with 15 bases lying between them. In DNA form, the CDR3 reads TGTGCTAGCCGGGGGCGACAGTGCTATGGCTACACCTTC. Translation: CASRGRQCYGYTF. Supplemented by reference TRBV12-5 and TRBJ1-2, the full variable domain reads DARVTQTPRHKVTEMGQEVTMRCQPILGHNTVFWYRQTMMQGLELLAYFRNRAPLDDSGMPKDRFSAEMPDATLATLKIQPSEPRDSAVYFCASRGRQCYGYTFGSGTRLTVV.

The chain is built from TRBV28 and TRBJ2-7; possible D gene TRBD2, 6 bases. The CDR3 extends over 14 amino acids. Germline V gene data show CDR1 as MDHEN and CDR2 as SYDVKM. Trimming shortened V by 7 bases and J by 0 bases, and 13 bases separated the two germline ends. This CDR3 reads CASKPGGTSYEQYF. For the CDR3, the DNA is TGTGCCAGCAAGCCAGGCGGGACCTCCTACGAGCAGTACTTC.

The rearrangement uses TRBV13 and TRBJ2-1, with 12 bases lining up with TRBD2. This CDR3 region has 15 residues. Trimming removed 6 bases from V and 7 bases from J; junction bases left unmatched: 7. Germline-derived CDR1 and CDR2 are PRHDT and FYEKMQ (reference sequence). The CDR3 nucleotides are TGTGCCAGCAGTCTGACTAGCGGGAGTATAAATGAGCAGTTCTTC. Translation: CASSLTSGSINEQFF. Based on the CDR3 plus reference TRBV13 and TRBJ2-1, the full variable domain is AAGVIQSPRHLIKEKRETATLKCYPIPRHDTVYWYQQGPGQDPQFLISFYEKMQSDKGSIPDRFSAQQFSDYHSELNMSSLELGDSALYFCASSLTSGSINEQFFGPGTRLTVL.

This rearrangement joins TRBV6-5 to TRBJ1-5; D is undetermined. CDR1 is MNHEY, CDR2 SVGAGI, per germline. This CDR3 has 16 amino acids. Trimming removed 0 bases at V and 2 bases at J, with 11 bases between. In nucleotides, the CDR3 is TGTGCCAGCAGTTACTCGATAGGGAAGGGCAATCAGCCCCAGCATTTT. Protein product: CASSYSIGKGNQPQHF.

Only one count was recorded for this clone. The CDR3 sequence is CASRDPRAVNTEAFF. Written as DNA, the CDR3 is TGTGCCAGCAGGGACCCCCGGGCAGTGAACACTGAAGCTTTCTTT. This rearrangement joins TRBV6-6 to TRBJ1-1; D is uncertain. Germline V gives CDR1 MNHNY, CDR2 SVGAGI (reference sequence). This CDR3 comprises 15 residues. V lost 6 bases, J lost 0 bases, and 14 bases lay in between.

This clone was observed a single time. The chain combines TRBV28 with TRBJ2-2; D not resolved. Germline V lookup: CDR1 MDHEN, CDR2 SYDVKM. Trimming took 5 bases from V and 0 from J, leaving 10 bases between them. The CDR3 sequence is 15 residues long. CDR3 sequence: CASSPQGPNTGELFF. The CDR3 bases are TGTGCCAGCAGTCCGCAAGGGCCGAACACCGGGGAGCTGTTTTTT.

The chain is built from TRBV6-5 and TRBJ2-1; D gene uncertain. The CDR3 runs 14 residues. Germline CDR1 reads MNHEY; CDR2 reads SVGAGI. Trimming left V 7 bases short and J 9 bases short, with 19 bases between. CDR3 DNA sequence: TGTGCCAGCACTTCCCGAATCGACGGGTCTGAGCAGTTCTTC. It yields the protein CASTSRIDGSEQFF.

This rearrangement joins TRBV20-1 to TRBJ1-4, with D uncertain. Germline V gives CDR1 DFQATT, CDR2 SNEGSKA (reference sequence). V was cut by 6 bases and J by 11 bases, with 13 bases left in between. The CDR3 is 11 residues long. CDR3 coding DNA: TGCAGTGCCCCCCGGAGGGATAAACTGTTTTTT. Translation gives CSAPRRDKLFF.

This clone turned up a few times. The chain links TRBV2 to TRBJ2-7; 14 nucleotides align to TRBD2. The CDR3 covers 21 residues. J gave up 2 bases and V 5 bases, and 20 bases lay outside the gene matches. Germline assignment: CDR1 SNHLY and CDR2 FYNNEI. The CDR3 sequence is CASSPGTVAPGLAGAPYEQYF. The CDR3 region has the DNA TGTGCCAGCAGTCCAGGGACCGTAGCACCGGGACTAGCGGGAGCTCCCTACGAGCAGTACTTC.

The chain recombines TRBV27 with TRBJ2-7; 9 bases align to TRBD2. This CDR3 has 15 residues. Germline loops: CDR1 MNHEY, CDR2 SMNVEV (reference sequence). The trim removed 2 bases at V and 4 bases at J, leaving 6 bases unmatched. CDR3 sequence reads: CASSLRHLAGYEQYF. The CDR3 DNA sequence: TGTGCCAGCAGTTTACGGCACCTAGCGGGATACGAGCAGTACTTC.

As for this clone: Other nucleotide sequences from this sample produce the same CDR3. The chain carries TRBV7-9 and TRBJ2-7; no clear D. Germline assignment: CDR1 SEHNR and CDR2 FQNEAQ (reference sequence). The CDR3 loop spans 15 amino acids. Trimming removed 0 bases at V and 2 bases at J, with 11 bases between. The CDR3 loop reads CASSLARGVTYEQYF. The DNA for the CDR3 is TGTGCCAGCAGCTTAGCTCGTGGGGTTACCTACGAGCAGTACTTC.